This T cell receptor (beta chain) stems from a study of T cells in localized non-small cell lung cancer (dated by TCRdb to about 2020). Broadly, across the study: The study examined T cell repertoires in a few hundred patients with early-stage NSCLC and compared tumors with uninvolved tumor-adjacent lungs. The cohort comprised some 220 treatment-naïve NSCLC patients with resected, localized lung tumors. The mean age of the NSCLC patients was about 62 years, with 120 to 150 men and around 100 women. Paper-wide results and their limitations: Because multi-region tumor sequencing was not done, intratumor heterogeneity could not be ruled out. Higher blood T cell density associated with longer overall survival, while higher adjacent-lung clonality associated with shorter survival. The highest T cell clonality was observed in uninvolved tumor-adjacent lung, where clonality exceeded that of tumor, suggesting that antigenic responses were more focused in uninvolved tumor-adjacent lung. Because the study design was exploratory, TCR variables were selected using unadjusted p-values without false-discovery rate correction. A median of 57 of the top 100 tumor clones turned up in the paired uninvolved adjacent lung, and 25 to 30 of those clones also ranked among the top 100 of that same adjacent lung.

CDR1 and CDR2, looked up from the germline V gene, are MGHDK and SYGVNS. After removal of 3 bases from V and 7 bases from J, the junction retains 5 bases not matched to a gene. Counted from cysteine to phenylalanine, this CDR3 has 14 amino acids. Of the read, only the CDR3 DNA is kept; its 42 bases are in frame from base 1. TCR beta CDR3 regions were sequenced from DNA using the immunoSEQ Assay. Concerning the study's data processing: T cell density was computed as TCR beta template counts normalized to usable DNA estimated by amplifying housekeeping genes. Using the preseqR package, richness was estimated by extrapolating to 120,000 templates for tissue samples and 400,000 templates for PBMC samples. Clonality was taken to be one minus Pielou's evenness. To identify tissue-enriched TCRs, differential abundance testing was run on productive amino-acid clonotypes with a minimum total count of 5 and an alpha of 0.1. The Jaccard Index and the Morisita Overlap Index were used to quantify repertoire overlap between compartments. GLIPH grouped TCR beta CDR3s together with public tetramer-defined viral CDR3s, and a viral motif had to include at least three viral sequences and also show V-gene enrichment. This immuneACCESS table, as held by TCRdb, lists in-frame sequences with V and J called but not all clones. Of the missing ones, under half trace to an unresolved V gene in checked studies; the others have no known cause. The V and J calls and the clone size are those of that table, but D and trimming were determined from the DNA. Counted in this sample were around 90,000 clones; 60% to 85% of them appeared once. The ten top clones hold about a fifth of the sample.

This clone was counted once. The antigen it recognizes is unknown. No qualities accompany the bases; no much larger clone lies one base away. At diagnosis, peripheral blood, uninvolved tumor-adjacent lung and tumor were collected and were preserved as a mix of fresh-frozen and FFPE material. For TCR repertoire profiling, blood samples were analyzed as peripheral blood mononuclear cells. This receptor was obtained from a man aged 35 to 69 with stage II squamous cell lung carcinoma. The chain links TRBV25-1 with TRBJ1-5, with 8 bases in between that match TRBD1. The sample consisted of PBMCs, taken before any cancer treatment. DNA sequence: TGTGCCAGCAGTGAGACAGGGGCTAGGCAGCCCCAGCATTTT. This yields the protein CASSETGARQPQHF.